This is a list of T cell receptor beta chains from one sample in a study of OX40 agonist ivuxolimab in advanced cancers. The protocol was immunoSEQ multiplex PCR, while the TCRdb copy is restricted to in-frame clones and leaves out a portion. Among over 30,000 clones, about 92% were seen once, and the ten largest hold approximately 40%. This specimen was CD4+ or CD8+ T cells sorted from blood, taken in a trial of the OX40 agonist ivuxolimab. Receptors originate from an adult with an advanced solid tumor such as melanoma, head and neck, liver or kidney cancer. CDR3s include the opening cysteine and the closing phenylalanine or tryptophan. D genes are given only for firm matches. Clone size is stated in some rows and not others, as once, few, many or a class when expanded.

.,.,TRBV25-1,TRBJ1-2,TGTGCCAGCAGCCAGACCACTTCGATCGGTGGCTACACCTTC,CASSQTTSIGGYTF
.,.,TRBV9,TRBJ2-2,TGTGCCAGCAGCGGGCAGGGAAGGAACACCGGGGAGCTGTTTTTT,CASSGQGRNTGELFF
.,.,TRBV11-2,TRBJ1-1,TGTGCCAGCCTAGCCCTGAACACTGAAGCTTTCTTT,CASLALNTEAFF
.,.,TRBV27,TRBJ1-5,TGTGCCAGCAGTTTAGCAGTTAATCAGCCCCAGCATTTT,CASSLAVNQPQHF
.,.,TRBV7-9,TRBJ2-4,TGTGCCAGCAGCTCCCCGGACACCCTAGCCAAAAACATTCAGTACTTC,CASSSPDTLAKNIQYF
.,.,TRBV4-1,TRBJ2-1,TGCGCCAGCAGCCTTTTTGACAAGGCCTCCTACAATGAGCAGTTCTTC,CASSLFDKASYNEQFF
.,TRBD1,TRBV29-1,TRBJ1-1,TGCAGCGCCACAGGGGACAGGGCGAACACTGAAGCTTTCTTT,CSATGDRANTEAFF
once,TRBD1,TRBV19,TRBJ1-6,TGTGCCAGTAGTGGTACGACAGGGGGGAATTCACCCCTCCACTTT,CASSGTTGGNSPLHF
.,.,TRBV28,TRBJ1-5,TGTGCCAGTTCCGTAACAGGACTCGGGCAGCCCCAGCATTTT,CASSVTGLGQPQHF
.,.,TRBV27,TRBJ2-1,TGTGCCAGCAGTTTGTCGGCCCGATACAATGAGCAGTTCTTC,CASSLSARYNEQFF
.,.,TRBV4-1,TRBJ1-2,TGCGCCAGCAGCCAAGGGGCCAGGGACTCCTATGGCTACACCTTC,CASSQGARDSYGYTF
.,.,TRBV6-6,TRBJ1-1,TGTGCCAGCCGATGGGGCACCATGAACACTGAAGCTTTCTTT,CASRWGTMNTEAFF
.,.,TRBV28,TRBJ2-3,TGTGCCAGCAGTTCTTTGAGGGAACGCACAGATACGCAGTATTTT,CASSSLRERTDTQYF
once,TRBD2,TRBV18,TRBJ2-1,TGTGCCAGCTCACCATGGCCCCCGATACTAGCGGAGACCTACAATGAGCAGTTCTTC,CASSPWPPILAETYNEQFF
.,TRBD1,TRBV19,TRBJ1-1,TGTGCCAGTAGCTTAGGGGGGACAGTCACTGAAGCTTTCTTT,CASSLGGTVTEAFF
.,.,TRBV25-1,TRBJ1-6,TGTGCCAGCCAAGGGCCGTATAATTCACCCCTCCACTTT,CASQGPYNSPLHF
.,.,TRBV14,TRBJ1-6,TGTGCCAGCAGCCAAGATTCCCAGGGCAGGGATAATTCACCCCTCCACTTT,CASSQDSQGRDNSPLHF
.,.,TRBV6-4,TRBJ2-4,TGTGCCAGCAGTGAGTGGGCGTCAGGTAGTTCGTTGGGCATTCAGTACTTC,CASSEWASGSSLGIQYF
.,.,TRBV7-9,TRBJ2-5,TGTGCCAGCAGCTCAAGGATAAGAGAGACCCAGTACTTC,CASSSRIRETQYF
.,TRBD1,TRBV5-1,TRBJ2-7,TGCGCCAGCAGCGTTGCACAGGGGGAGTGGGACGAGCAGTACTTC,CASSVAQGEWDEQYF
few,.,TRBV6-5,TRBJ2-3,TGTGCCAGCAGAGATAGGGGCACAGATACGCAGTATTTT,CASRDRGTDTQYF
.,.,TRBV29-1,TRBJ2-2,TGCAGCGTTGAAGATCAGGTTAAGTCCGGGGAGCTGTTTTTT,CSVEDQVKSGELFF
.,.,TRBV7-9,TRBJ1-1,TGTGCCAGCAGCTCCGGGGGAACTGAAGCTTTCTTT,CASSSGGTEAFF
.,TRBD2,TRBV4-1,TRBJ2-7,TGCGCCAGCAGCCAAGATGGGGGGGGGTGGCGGTACGCTTCCTACGAGCAGTACTTC,CASSQDGGGWRYASYEQYF
.,.,TRBV5-8,TRBJ2-5,TGTGCCAGCAGCTCGGACCGAGTTTACCAAGAGACCCAGTACTTC,CASSSDRVYQETQYF
.,.,TRBV19,TRBJ1-2,TGTGCCACGGCGAGGGGTGAGGGCTACACCTTC,CATARGEGYTF
.,.,TRBV11-2,TRBJ2-3,TGTGCCAGCAGCTTAGTATGGACCCCAACCCCCCGGGCAGATACGCAGTATTTT,CASSLVWTPTPRADTQYF
.,.,TRBV14,TRBJ2-7,TGTGCCAGCAGCCCCGATTACCTGAATTACGAGCAGTACTTC,CASSPDYLNYEQYF
.,.,TRBV19,TRBJ2-7,TGTGCCAGTAGTATAGCAGCTTCCTACGAGCAGTACTTC,CASSIAASYEQYF
.,.,TRBV28,TRBJ1-5,TGTGCCAGCAGTTTACCCCTTGGCCAGCCCCAGCATTTT,CASSLPLGQPQHF
.,.,TRBV5-1,TRBJ2-3,TGCGCCAGCAGCCCGGAGACAGCTGCAATAACAGATACGCAGTATTTT,CASSPETAAITDTQYF
.,TRBD2,TRBV5-6,TRBJ2-1,TGTGCCAGCACGATTATGGCGGGAGGTTGGGACTACAATGAGCAGTTCTTC,CASTIMAGGWDYNEQFF
.,TRBD2,TRBV7-9,TRBJ2-5,TGTGCCAGCAGCATTGGGCTGGGACTAGCGGGCCAAGAGACCCAGTACTTC,CASSIGLGLAGQETQYF
.,.,TRBV6-5,TRBJ2-2,TGTGCCAGCAGTCGAGACATTTCCACCGGGGAGCTGTTTTTT,CASSRDISTGELFF
once,TRBD2,TRBV6-5,TRBJ2-7,TGTGCCAGCGGCCCCCCCGGGGGGTTTATCGAGCAGTACTTC,CASGPPGGFIEQYF
.,.,TRBV6-5,TRBJ2-5,TGTGCCAGCAGTTACCAAGGGGCTGGAGAGACCCAGTACTTC,CASSYQGAGETQYF
.,.,TRBV6-1,TRBJ2-7,TGTGCCAGCAGTGAATGGAGGGGCGGAAGCTCCTACGAGCAGTACTTC,CASSEWRGGSSYEQYF
.,TRBD1,TRBV6-5,TRBJ2-5,TGTGCCACCCTCGGACAGGGAAACTCTCGGGAGACCCAGTACTTC,CATLGQGNSRETQYF
.,TRBD2,TRBV7-9,TRBJ2-1,TGTGCCAGCAGACCCCTAGCGGCCAATGAGCAGTTCTTC,CASRPLAANEQFF
.,.,TRBV4-1,TRBJ2-2,TGCGCCAGCAGCCCAGCGGCCGGGGAGCTGTTTTTT,CASSPAAGELFF
.,.,TRBV15,TRBJ2-7,TGTGCCACCAGCGAAAGGAGCGACAGGAGCTCCTACGAGCAGTACTTC,CATSERSDRSSYEQYF
.,.,TRBV11-2,TRBJ2-7,TGTGCCAGCAGCCTCGATCAACCCTACGAGCAGTACTTC,CASSLDQPYEQYF
.,.,TRBV7-9,TRBJ2-7,TGTGCCAGCAGCGACGACAGGGCTGCGGGGTACGAGCAGTACTTC,CASSDDRAAGYEQYF
.,TRBD2,TRBV7-9,TRBJ2-1,TGTGCCAGCAGCCTCGGGGAAAGCGGGAGGTCCCGAACGTACAATGAGCAGTTCTTC,CASSLGESGRSRTYNEQFF
.,.,TRBV5-4,TRBJ2-7,TGTGCCAGCAGCTTTTATCGGGACTGGGGATTAAACGAGCAGTACTTC,CASSFYRDWGLNEQYF
.,.,TRBV9,TRBJ2-1,TGTGCCAGCACTTACGAGGGGAGCTCCTACAATGAGCAGTTCTTC,CASTYEGSSYNEQFF